These 9 T cell receptor beta chains were sequenced from one sample in a study of regulatory T cells in long-lasting Graves disease. CDR3-region Arm-PCR and iRepertoire HTBI primers produced the TCR beta libraries. TCRdb processed the multiplex PCR reads anew with MiXCR; each CDR3 protein has one entry. The sample records hundreds of thousands of distinct CDR3 sequences, 14% to 15% being singletons. Indicated time point: newly diagnosed GD, antithyroid drugs for less than 3 months. The TCR library used RNA extracted from PBMCs. These data also formed part of another study, on T cells in Graves' hyperthyroidism and ophthalmopathy.

The sample consisted of peripheral blood mononuclear cells (PBMCs), taken at new diagnosis, from a patient treated with antithyroid drugs. The receptors originated from a woman in her forties with Graves disease.

This chain links TRBV19 with TRBJ2-1, with D possibly being TRBD2 (6 bases). CDR1 is LNHDA, CDR2 SQIVND, per germline (reference sequence). V lost 9 bases to trimming and J lost 4 bases, with 16 bases between them. The CDR3 spans 14 residues. CDR3 nucleotides: TGTGCCAGCAGCCCCGGGACTCCATACAATGAGCAGTTCTTC. Translation gives CASSPGTPYNEQFF. Full variable domain (remainder filled in from reference TRBV19 and TRBJ2-1): DGGITQSPKYLFRKEGQNVTLSCEQNLNHDAMYWYRQDPGQGLRLIYYSQIVNDFQKGDIAEGYSVSREKKESFPLTVTSAQKNPTAFYLCASSPGTPYNEQFFGPGTRLTVL.

The chain uses TRBV7-2 and TRBJ1-2; D uncertain. This CDR3 has 10 amino acids. Germline V lookup: CDR1 SGHTA, CDR2 FQGNSA. V was shortened by 8 bases and J by 6 bases, with 7 bases between the two germline ends. CDR3 region: CASGTNGYTF. DNA of the CDR3: TGTGCCAGCGGAACAAATGGCTACACCTTC.

Ten or more counts support this clonotype. The chain couples TRBV27 to TRBJ2-5, with 7 bases identical to TRBD2. The V segment lost 3 bases and the J segment 1 base; nucleotides outside the gene matches: 8. CDR1 and CDR2 from the germline V gene are MNHEY and SMNVEV (reference sequence). The CDR3 is made up of 16 amino acids. DNA of the CDR3: TGTGCCAGCAGTTTCGTGGCTAGCGGCGGCCAAGAGACCCAGTACTTC. Protein sequence: CASSFVASGGQETQYF.

This clonotype was detected ten times or more. This chain joins TRBV27 and TRBJ2-2, with unresolved D. This CDR3 contains 13 residues. V lost 2 bases to trimming and J lost 4 bases, with 5 bases between them. CDR1 MNHEY and CDR2 SMNVEV come from the germline V gene (reference sequence). The chain's CDR3 is CASSLELTGELFF. The CDR3 nucleotides are TGTGCCAGCAGTTTAGAACTCACCGGGGAGCTGTTTTTT.

The chain recombines TRBV20-1 with TRBJ1-1; 8 positions agree with TRBD1. This CDR3 is built from 13 residues. J gave up 10 bases and V 0 bases, and 7 bases lay outside the gene matches. Per germline, CDR1 DFQATT and CDR2 SNEGSKA (reference sequence). The CDR3 sequence is CSARDRRGLGAFF. The DNA of the CDR3 is TGCAGTGCTAGAGATCGCAGGGGGCTAGGAGCTTTCTTT.

This chain links TRBV19 with TRBJ2-1, with D possibly being TRBD1 or TRBD2 (6 bases each). There are 14 residues in the CDR3. The germline V gene has CDR1 LNHDA and CDR2 SQIVND (reference sequence). V was clipped by 3 bases and J by 2 bases, with 8 bases between them. CDR3: CASSMEGAYNEQFF. The CDR3 coding sequence is TGTGCCAGTAGTATGGAGGGGGCCTACAATGAGCAGTTCTTC.

This clonotype was counted at least ten times. This chain uses TRBV28 with TRBJ2-3; no clear D. The V gene's germline CDR1 is MDHEN and CDR2 SYDVKM. This CDR3 has 14 residues. The germline V and J ends were trimmed by 6 bases and 3 bases, with 13 bases remaining between them. CDR3 amino acids: CASRPQEPTDTQYF. CDR3 bases: TGTGCCAGCAGACCCCAGGAGCCGACAGATACGCAGTATTTT.

This clonotype has at least ten counts. The V and J genes are TRBV2 and TRBJ2-7; possible D gene TRBD2, 6 bases. This CDR3 comprises 13 residues. CDR1 SNHLY and CDR2 FYNNEI come from the germline V gene. V was shortened by 6 bases and J by 5 bases, with 14 bases between the two germline ends. Here the CDR3 reads CASSTLGGDEQYF. In DNA form, the CDR3 reads TGTGCCAGCAGCACCCTCGGCGGGGACGAGCAGTACTTC.

This clonotype was observed at least ten times. The V and J genes are TRBV2 and TRBJ2-5; the match to TRBD2 covers 11 bases. Germline values: CDR1 SNHLY, CDR2 FYNNEI. The CDR3 has 15 amino acids. J gave up 7 bases and V 10 bases, and 14 bases lay outside the gene matches. Here the CDR3 DNA reads TGTGCCACCGTCGGACTAGCGGGCCAGATGGGGACCCAGTACTTC. This codes for CATVGLAGQMGTQYF.